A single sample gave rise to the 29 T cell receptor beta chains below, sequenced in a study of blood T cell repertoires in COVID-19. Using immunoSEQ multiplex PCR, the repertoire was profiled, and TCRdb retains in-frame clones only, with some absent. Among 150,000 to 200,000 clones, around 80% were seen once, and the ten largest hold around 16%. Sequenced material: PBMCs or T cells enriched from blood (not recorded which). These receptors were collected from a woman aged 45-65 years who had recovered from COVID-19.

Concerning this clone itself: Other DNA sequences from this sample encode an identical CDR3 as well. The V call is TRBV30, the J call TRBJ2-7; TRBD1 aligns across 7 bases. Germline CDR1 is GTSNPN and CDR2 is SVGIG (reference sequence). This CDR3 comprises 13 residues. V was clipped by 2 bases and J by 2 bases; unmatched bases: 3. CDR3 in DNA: TGTGCCTGGAGTAGGCAGGGGGCCTACGAGCAGTACTTC. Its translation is CAWSRQGAYEQYF.

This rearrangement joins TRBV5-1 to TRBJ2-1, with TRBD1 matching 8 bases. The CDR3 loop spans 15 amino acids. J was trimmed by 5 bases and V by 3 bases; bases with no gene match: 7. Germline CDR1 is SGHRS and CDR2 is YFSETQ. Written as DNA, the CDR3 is TGCGCCAGCAGCTCTACAGGGGGAGTCGACAATGAGCAGTTCTTC. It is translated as CASSSTGGVDNEQFF.

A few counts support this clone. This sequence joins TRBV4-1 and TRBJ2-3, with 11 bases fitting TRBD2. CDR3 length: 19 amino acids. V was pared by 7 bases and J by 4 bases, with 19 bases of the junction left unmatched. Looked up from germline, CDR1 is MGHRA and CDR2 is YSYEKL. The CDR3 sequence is CASTPTSGNTLLNPDTQYF. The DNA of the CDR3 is TGCGCCAGCACCCCGACTAGCGGGAACACCCTTCTCAACCCAGATACGCAGTATTTT.

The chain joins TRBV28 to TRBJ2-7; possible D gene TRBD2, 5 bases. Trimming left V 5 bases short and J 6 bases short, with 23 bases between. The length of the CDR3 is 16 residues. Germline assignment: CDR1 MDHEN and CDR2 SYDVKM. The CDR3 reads CASSKSSGIFSVEQYF. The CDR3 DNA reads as TGTGCCAGCAGTAAAAGTTCGGGAATCTTCTCCGTCGAGCAGTACTTC.

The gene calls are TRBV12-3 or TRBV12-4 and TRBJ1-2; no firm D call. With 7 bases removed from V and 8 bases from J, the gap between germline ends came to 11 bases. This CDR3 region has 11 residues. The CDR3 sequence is CASIPFVGYTF. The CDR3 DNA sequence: TGTGCCAGCATCCCTTTCGTCGGCTACACCTTC.

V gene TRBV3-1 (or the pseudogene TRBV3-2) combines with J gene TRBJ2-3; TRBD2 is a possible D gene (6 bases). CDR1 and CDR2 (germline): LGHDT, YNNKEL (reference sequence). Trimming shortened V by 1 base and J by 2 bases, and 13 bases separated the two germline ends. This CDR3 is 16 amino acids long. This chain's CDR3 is CASSQGAGWVTDTQYF. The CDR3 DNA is TGTGCCAGCAGCCAAGGGGCGGGATGGGTCACAGATACGCAGTATTTT.

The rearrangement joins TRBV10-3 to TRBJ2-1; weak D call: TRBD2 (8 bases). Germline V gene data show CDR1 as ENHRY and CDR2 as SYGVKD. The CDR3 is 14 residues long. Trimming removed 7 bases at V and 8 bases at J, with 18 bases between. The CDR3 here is CAINPGLGGHEQFF. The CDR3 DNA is TGTGCCATCAACCCGGGACTAGGGGGCCATGAGCAGTTCTTC.

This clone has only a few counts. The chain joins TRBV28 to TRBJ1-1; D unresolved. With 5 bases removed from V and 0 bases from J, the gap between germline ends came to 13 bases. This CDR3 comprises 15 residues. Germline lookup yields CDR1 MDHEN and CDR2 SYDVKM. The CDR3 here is CASSPTRILNTEAFF. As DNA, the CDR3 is TGTGCCAGCAGTCCCACCAGGATATTGAACACTGAAGCTTTCTTT.

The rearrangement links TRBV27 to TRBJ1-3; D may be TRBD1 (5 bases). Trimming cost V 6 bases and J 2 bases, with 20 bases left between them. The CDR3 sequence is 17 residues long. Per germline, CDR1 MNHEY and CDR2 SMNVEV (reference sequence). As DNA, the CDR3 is TGTGCCAGCAGCTCCCTTACAGGAAGGCAAACTGGAAACACCATATATTTT. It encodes CASSSLTGRQTGNTIYF.

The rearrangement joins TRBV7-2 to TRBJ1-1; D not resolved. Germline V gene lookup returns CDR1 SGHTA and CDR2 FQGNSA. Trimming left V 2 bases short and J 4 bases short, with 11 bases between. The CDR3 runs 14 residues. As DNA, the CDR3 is TGTGCCAGCAGCTTAACCCCCCGAGGCACTGAAGCTTTCTTT. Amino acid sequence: CASSLTPRGTEAFF.

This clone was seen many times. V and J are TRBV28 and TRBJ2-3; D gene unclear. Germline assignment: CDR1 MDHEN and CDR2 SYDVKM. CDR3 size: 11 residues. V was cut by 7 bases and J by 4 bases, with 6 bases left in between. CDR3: CASNRADTQYF. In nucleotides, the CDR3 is TGTGCCAGCAACCGGGCAGATACGCAGTATTTT.

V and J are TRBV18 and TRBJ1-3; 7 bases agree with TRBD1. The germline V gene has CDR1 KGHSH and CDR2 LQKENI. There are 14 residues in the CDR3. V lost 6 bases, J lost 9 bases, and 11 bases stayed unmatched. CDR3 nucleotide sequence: TGTGCCAGCTCCCAAGGGACAGCCTTCTCCACCATATATTTT. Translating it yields CASSQGTAFSTIYF. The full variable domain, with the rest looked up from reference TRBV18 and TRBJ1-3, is NAGVMQNPRHLVRRRGQEARLRCSPMKGHSHVYWYRQLPEEGLKFMVYLQKENIIDESGMPKERFSAEFPKEGPSILRIQQVVRGDSAAYFCASSQGTAFSTIYFGEGSWLTVV.

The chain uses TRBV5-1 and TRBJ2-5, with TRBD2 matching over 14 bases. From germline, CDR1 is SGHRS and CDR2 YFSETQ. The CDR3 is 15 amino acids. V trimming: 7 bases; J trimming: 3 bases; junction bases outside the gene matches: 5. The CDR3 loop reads CASSTSGRVEETQYF. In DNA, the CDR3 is TGCGCCAGCTCGACTAGCGGGAGGGTGGAAGAGACCCAGTACTTC.

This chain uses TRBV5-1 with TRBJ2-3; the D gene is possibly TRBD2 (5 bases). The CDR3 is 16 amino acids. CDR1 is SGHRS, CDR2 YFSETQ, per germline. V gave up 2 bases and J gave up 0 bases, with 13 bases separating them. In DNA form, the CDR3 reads TGCGCCAGCAGCTTAGTGGAGGCGGGTAGCACAGATACGCAGTATTTT. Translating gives CASSLVEAGSTDTQYF. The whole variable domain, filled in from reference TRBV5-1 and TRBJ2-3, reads KAGVTQTPRYLIKTRGQQVTLSCSPISGHRSVSWYQQTPGQGLQFLFEYFSETQRNKGNFPGRFSGRQFSNSRSEMNVSTLELGDSALYLCASSLVEAGSTDTQYFGPGTRLTVL.

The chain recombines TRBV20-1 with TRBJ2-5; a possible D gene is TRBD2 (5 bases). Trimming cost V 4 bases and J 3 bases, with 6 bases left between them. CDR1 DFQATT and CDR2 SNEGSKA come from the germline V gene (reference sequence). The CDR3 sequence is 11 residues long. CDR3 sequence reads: CSATEEETQYF. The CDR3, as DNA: TGCAGTGCTACGGAGGAAGAGACCCAGTACTTC.

The CDR3 protein is CASSGQSTDTQYF. The CDR3 DNA reads TGTGCCAGCTCCGGACAGTCCACAGATACGCAGTATTTT. The chain is built from TRBV18 and TRBJ2-3, with D perhaps matching TRBD1 (6 bases). CDR1 is KGHSH and CDR2 is LQKENI in the germline V gene. The V and J ends lost 6 bases and 2 bases respectively, with 9 bases between them. The CDR3 consists of 13 residues.

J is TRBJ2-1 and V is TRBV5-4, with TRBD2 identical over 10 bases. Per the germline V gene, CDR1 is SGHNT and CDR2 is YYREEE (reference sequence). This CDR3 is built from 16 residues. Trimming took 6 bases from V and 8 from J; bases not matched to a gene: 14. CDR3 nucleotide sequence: TGTGCCAGCACAGCGGCTAGCGGGAGCGAGGCATATGAGCAGTTCTTC. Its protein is CASTAASGSEAYEQFF.

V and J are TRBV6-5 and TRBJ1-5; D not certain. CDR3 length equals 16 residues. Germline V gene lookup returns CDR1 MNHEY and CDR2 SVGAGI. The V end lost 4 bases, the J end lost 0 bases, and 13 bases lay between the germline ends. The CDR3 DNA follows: TGTGCCAGCAGTTCCCCGGGGTCTTATAGCAATCAGCCCCAGCATTTT. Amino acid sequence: CASSSPGSYSNQPQHF.

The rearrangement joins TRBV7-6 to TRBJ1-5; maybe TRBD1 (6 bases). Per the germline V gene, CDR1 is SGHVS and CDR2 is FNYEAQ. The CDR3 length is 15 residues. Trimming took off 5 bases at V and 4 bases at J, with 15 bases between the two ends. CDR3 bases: TGTGCCAGCAGCCCGGACAGAAAGGAAAATCAGCCCCAGCATTTT. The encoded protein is CASSPDRKENQPQHF.

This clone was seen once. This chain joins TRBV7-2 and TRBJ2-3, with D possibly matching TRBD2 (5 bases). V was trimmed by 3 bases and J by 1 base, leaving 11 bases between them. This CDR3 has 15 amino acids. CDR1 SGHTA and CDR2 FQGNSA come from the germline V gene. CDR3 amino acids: CASSFLGSGTDTQYF. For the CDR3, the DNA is TGTGCCAGCAGCTTCTTAGGGAGCGGCACAGATACGCAGTATTTT.

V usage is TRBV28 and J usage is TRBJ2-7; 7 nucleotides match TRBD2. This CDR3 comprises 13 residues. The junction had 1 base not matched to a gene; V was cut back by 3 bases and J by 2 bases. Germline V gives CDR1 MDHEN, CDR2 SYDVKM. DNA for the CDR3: TGTGCCAGCAGTTTCGCGGGAGCCTACGAGCAGTACTTC. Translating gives CASSFAGAYEQYF.

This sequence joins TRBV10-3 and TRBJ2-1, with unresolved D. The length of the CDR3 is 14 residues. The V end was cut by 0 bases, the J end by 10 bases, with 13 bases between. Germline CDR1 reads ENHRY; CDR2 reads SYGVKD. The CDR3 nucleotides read TGTGCCATCAGTGAGTCGGGTCCTGCGGAGGAGCAGTTCTTC. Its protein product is CAISESGPAEEQFF.

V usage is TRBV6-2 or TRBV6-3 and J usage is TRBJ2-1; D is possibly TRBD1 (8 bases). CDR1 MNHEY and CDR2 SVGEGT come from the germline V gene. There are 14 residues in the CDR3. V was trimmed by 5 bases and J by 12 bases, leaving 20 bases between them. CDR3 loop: CASSHVQGGTGQFF. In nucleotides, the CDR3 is TGTGCCAGCAGTCACGTACAGGGGGGGACTGGGCAGTTCTTC.

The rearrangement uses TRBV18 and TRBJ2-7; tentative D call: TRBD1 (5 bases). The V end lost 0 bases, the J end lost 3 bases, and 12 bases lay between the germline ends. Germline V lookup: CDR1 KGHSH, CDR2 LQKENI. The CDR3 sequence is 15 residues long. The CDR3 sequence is CASSPPSRELYEQYF. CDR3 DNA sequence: TGTGCCAGCTCACCACCCAGCAGGGAACTCTACGAGCAGTACTTC. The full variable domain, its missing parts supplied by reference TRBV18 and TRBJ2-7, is NAGVMQNPRHLVRRRGQEARLRCSPMKGHSHVYWYRQLPEEGLKFMVYLQKENIIDESGMPKERFSAEFPKEGPSILRIQQVVRGDSAAYFCASSPPSRELYEQYFGPGTRLTVT.

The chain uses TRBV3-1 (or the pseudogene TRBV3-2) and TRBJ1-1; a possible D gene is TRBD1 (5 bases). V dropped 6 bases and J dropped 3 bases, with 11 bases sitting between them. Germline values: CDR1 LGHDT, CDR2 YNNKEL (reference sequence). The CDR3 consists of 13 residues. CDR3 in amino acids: CASRPWGDTEAFF. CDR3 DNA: TGTGCCAGCAGGCCCTGGGGGGACACTGAAGCTTTCTTT.

In DNA, the CDR3 is TGTGCCAGCAGTGGGTCGGTTAGCAATCAGCCCCAGCATTTT. It translates to CASSGSVSNQPQHF. V is TRBV2 and J is TRBJ1-5; the D is unclear. The CDR3 spans 14 residues. CDR1 is SNHLY, CDR2 FYNNEI, per germline. Trimming shortened V by 4 bases and J by 0 bases, and 7 bases separated the two germline ends.

The CDR3 bases are TGTGCCAGCAGCTTAAATAAAGGGGCGGCGGAGACCCAGTACTTC. It encodes CASSLNKGAAETQYF. The genes are TRBV7-3 and TRBJ2-5, with a weak D call TRBD1 (5 bases). The CDR3 is 15 amino acids. CDR1 and CDR2 (germline): SGHTA, FQGTGA. V lost 1 base and J 5 bases, leaving 14 bases between the germline ends. The whole variable domain, filled in from reference TRBV7-3 and TRBJ2-5, reads GAGVSQTPSNKVTEKGKYVELRCDPISGHTALYWYRQSLGQGPEFLIYFQGTGAADDSGLPNDRFFAVRPEGSVSTLKIQRTERGDSAVYLCASSLNKGAAETQYFGPGTRLLVL.

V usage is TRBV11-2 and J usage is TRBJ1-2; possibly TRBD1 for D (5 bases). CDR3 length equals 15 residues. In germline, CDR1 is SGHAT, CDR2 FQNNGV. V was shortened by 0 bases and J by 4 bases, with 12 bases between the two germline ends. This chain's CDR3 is CASSLDGGGRYGYTF. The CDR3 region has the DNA TGTGCCAGCAGCTTAGATGGGGGAGGTCGCTATGGCTACACCTTC.

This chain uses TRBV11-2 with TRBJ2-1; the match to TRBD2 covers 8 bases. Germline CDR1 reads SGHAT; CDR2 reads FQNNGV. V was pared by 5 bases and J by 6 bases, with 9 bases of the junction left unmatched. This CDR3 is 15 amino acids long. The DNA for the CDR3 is TGTGCCAGCAGCCTCCAAGCGGGAGTAAGCAATGAGCAGTTCTTC. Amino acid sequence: CASSLQAGVSNEQFF.